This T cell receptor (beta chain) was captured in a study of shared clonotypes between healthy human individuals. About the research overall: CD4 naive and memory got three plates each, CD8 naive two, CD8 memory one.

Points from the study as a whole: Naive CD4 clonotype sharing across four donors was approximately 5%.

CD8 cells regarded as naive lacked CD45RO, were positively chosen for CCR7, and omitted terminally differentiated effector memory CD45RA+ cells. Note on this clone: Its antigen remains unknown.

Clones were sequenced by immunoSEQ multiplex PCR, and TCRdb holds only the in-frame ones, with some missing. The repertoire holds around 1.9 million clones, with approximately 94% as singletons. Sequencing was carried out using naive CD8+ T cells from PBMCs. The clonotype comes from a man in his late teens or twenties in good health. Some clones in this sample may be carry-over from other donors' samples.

The DNA of the CDR3 is TGTGCCAGCAGCAAAGGATCCCCGACAGGGGCGGATCAGCCCCAGCATTTT. Protein sequence: CASSKGSPTGADQPQHF. V gene TRBV21-1 combines with J gene TRBJ1-5; no check of the table's D call, TRBD1, against the DNA was made. TRBV21-1 is deemed a pseudogene. The CDR3 runs to 17 residues.